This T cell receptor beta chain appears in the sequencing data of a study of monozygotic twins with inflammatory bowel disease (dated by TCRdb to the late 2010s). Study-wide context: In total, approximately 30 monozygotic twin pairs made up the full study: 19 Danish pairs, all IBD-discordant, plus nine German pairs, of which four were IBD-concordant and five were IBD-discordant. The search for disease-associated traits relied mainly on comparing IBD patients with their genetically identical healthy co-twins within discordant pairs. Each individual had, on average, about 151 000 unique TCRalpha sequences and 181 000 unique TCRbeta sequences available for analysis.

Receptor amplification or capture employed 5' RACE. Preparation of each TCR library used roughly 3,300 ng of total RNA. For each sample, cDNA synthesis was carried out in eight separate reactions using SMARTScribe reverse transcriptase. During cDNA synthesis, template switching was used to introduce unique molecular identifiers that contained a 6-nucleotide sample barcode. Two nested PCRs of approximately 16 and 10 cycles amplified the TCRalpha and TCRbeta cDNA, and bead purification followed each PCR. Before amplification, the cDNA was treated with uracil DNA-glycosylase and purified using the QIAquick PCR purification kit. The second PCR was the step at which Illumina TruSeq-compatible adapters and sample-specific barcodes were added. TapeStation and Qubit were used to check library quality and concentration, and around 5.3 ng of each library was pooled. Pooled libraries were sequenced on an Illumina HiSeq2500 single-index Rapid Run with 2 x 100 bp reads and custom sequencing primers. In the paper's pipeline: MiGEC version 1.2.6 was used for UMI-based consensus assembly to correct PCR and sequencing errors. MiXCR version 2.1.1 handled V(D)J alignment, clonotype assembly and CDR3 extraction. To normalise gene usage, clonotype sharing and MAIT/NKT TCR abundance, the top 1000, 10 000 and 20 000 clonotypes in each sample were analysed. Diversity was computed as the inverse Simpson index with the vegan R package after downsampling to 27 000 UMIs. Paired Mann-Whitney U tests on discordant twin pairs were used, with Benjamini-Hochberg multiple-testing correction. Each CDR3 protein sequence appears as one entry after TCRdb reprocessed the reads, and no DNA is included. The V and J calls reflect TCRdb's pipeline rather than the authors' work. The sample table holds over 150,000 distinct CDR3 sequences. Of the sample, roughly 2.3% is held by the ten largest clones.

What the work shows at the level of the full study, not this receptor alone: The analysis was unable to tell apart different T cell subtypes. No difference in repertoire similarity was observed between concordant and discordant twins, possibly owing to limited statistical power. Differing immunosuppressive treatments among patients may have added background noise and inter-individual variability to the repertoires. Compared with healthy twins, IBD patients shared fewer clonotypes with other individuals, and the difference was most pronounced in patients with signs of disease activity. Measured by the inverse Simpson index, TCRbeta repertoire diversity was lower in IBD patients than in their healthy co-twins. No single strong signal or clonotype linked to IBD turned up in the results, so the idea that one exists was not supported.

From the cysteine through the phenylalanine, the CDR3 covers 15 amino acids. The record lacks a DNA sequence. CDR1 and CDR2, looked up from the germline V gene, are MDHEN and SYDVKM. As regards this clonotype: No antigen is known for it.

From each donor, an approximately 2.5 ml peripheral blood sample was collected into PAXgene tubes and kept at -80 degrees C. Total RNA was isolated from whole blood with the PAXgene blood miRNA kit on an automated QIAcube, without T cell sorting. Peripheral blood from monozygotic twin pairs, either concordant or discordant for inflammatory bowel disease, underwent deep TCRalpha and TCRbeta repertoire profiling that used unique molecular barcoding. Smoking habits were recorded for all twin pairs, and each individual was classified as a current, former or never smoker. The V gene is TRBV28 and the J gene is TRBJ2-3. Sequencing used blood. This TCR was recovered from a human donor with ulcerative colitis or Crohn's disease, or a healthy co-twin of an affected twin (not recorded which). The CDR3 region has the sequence CASSPEGHSTDTQYF.